A selection of T cell receptor beta chains follows, all from one sample in a study of T cell repertoires in cytomegalovirus infection. TCRdb itself ran the reads through MiXCR, one entry per CDR3 protein. The sample includes some 800,000 distinct CDR3 sequences, about 30% seen only once; the top ten take around 12%. These receptors' targets are unknown. Source: cultured CD8+ T cells from PBMCs, taken from culture after CMV antigen stimulation. Receptor source: a human donor in good health (CMV status not recorded). Some clones in this sample may be carry-over from other donors' samples. CDR3s include the opening cysteine and the closing phenylalanine or tryptophan. D genes are given only for firm matches. Some rows have no size entry. The others give once, few or many, or a class for an expanded clone.

V gene	D gene	clone size	J gene	CDR3 DNA	CDR3 protein
TRBV2	TRBD1	few	TRBJ2-7	TGTGCCAGCAGTTCCCGGGACAGCTCCTACGAGCAGTACTTC	CASSSRDSSYEQYF
TRBV7-2	TRBD1	NA	TRBJ2-1	TGTGCCAGCAGCGACCCGGGACAGTTTGTGTACAATGAGCAGTTCTTC	CASSDPGQFVYNEQFF
TRBV5-5	NA	few	TRBJ1-1	TGTGCCAGCAGCTTGGCTCTAGGACAGAAAAGCACTGAAGCTTTCTTT	CASSLALGQKSTEAFF
TRBV7-6	NA	NA	TRBJ2-2	TGTGTCAGCAAACAACAGGGCAACACCGGGGAGCTGTTTTTT	CVSKQQGNTGELFF
TRBV10-2	NA	NA	TRBJ1-1	TGCGCCAGCGGCGGACGGACGAACACTGAAGCTTTCTTT	CASGGRTNTEAFF
TRBV6-1	NA	NA	TRBJ1-5	TGTGCCAACATCGGCCAACGACACGACAGGTACAATCAGCCCCAGCATTTT	CANIGQRHDRYNQPQHF
TRBV6-5	NA	NA	TRBJ2-5	TGTGCCAGCACGGAACGAGAGACCCAGTACTTC	CASTERETQYF
TRBV2	TRBD2	NA	TRBJ2-5	TGTGCCAGCAGTGGAGGAGAGCGGGGGGGCCTTTTGGAGACCCAGTACTTC	CASSGGERGGLLETQYF
TRBV2	NA	few	TRBJ2-7	TGTGCCAGCAGTGTGAACATCAGGGAGGAGGGGTACGAGCAGTACTTC	CASSVNIREEGYEQYF
TRBV5-1	NA	many	TRBJ1-5	TGCGCCAGCAGCCCAAGTCATCTCAATCAGCCCCAGCATTTT	CASSPSHLNQPQHF
TRBV4-2	NA	NA	TRBJ2-1	TGTGCCAGCGCGGCTAGCCTCGGCAATGAGCAGTTCTTC	CASAASLGNEQFF
TRBV27	NA	NA	TRBJ1-5	TGTGCCAGCAGTCCGGACAGATCCGGGAGCAATCAGCCCCAGCATTTT	CASSPDRSGSNQPQHF
TRBV7-2	NA	NA	TRBJ1-4	TGTGCGGGGGACCTTTCAAAACTGTTTTTT	CAGDLSKLFF
TRBV6-1	TRBD2	NA	TRBJ2-3	TGTGCCAGCAGTGAAGTAATAGCGGGGAGCACAGATACGCAGTATTTT	CASSEVIAGSTDTQYF